Shown below are 16 T cell receptor beta chains from a single sample sequenced in a study of CD8 T cells in ankylosing spondylitis. TCRdb redid the calling of the 5' RACE reads with MiXCR, one entry per CDR3 protein. The data show about 240,000 distinct CDR3 sequences, around 11% seen once. The sequenced sample consisted of blood, either unsorted or a sorted T cell fraction (not recorded which). These receptors were collected from a male donor with ankylosing spondylitis or in good health (not recorded which).

This clonotype was seen ten or more times. This sequence joins TRBV20-1 and TRBJ2-4; 8 positions agree with TRBD2. Germline CDR1 is DFQATT and CDR2 is SNEGSKA (reference sequence). J was trimmed by 6 bases and V by 4 bases; bases with no gene match: 8. This CDR3 contains 14 residues. CDR3 sequence (DNA): TGCAGTGCTACAACGGGAGGGCCGGGAAACATTCAGTACTTC. This codes for CSATTGGPGNIQYF.

This clonotype was found many times. The chain uses TRBV12-3 or TRBV12-4 and TRBJ2-2; 8 positions agree with TRBD1. This CDR3 is 15 amino acids long. Trimming cost V 6 bases and J 6 bases; bases outside gene matches: 9. The CDR3 here is CASRGDRMIPGELFF. CDR3 nucleotide sequence: TGTGCCAGCAGGGGGGACAGGATGATTCCCGGGGAGCTGTTTTTT.

This clonotype was observed at least ten times. CDR3 protein: CATRVGNQPQHF. The CDR3 region has the DNA TGTGCCACAAGGGTCGGGAATCAGCCCCAGCATTTT. The chain combines TRBV12-3 or TRBV12-4 with TRBJ1-5; D is unresolved. This CDR3 has 12 amino acids. V was pared by 10 bases and J by 4 bases, with 11 bases between.

This clonotype was counted ten times or more. The rearrangement joins TRBV20-1 to TRBJ2-3; D uncertain. CDR1 is DFQATT, CDR2 SNEGSKA, per germline (reference sequence). This CDR3 contains 13 residues. The CDR3 bases are TGCAGATCACCCAGTCCGCGAGGAGATACGCAGTATTTT. It codes for CRSPSPRGDTQYF.

This clonotype was seen just once. The chain combines TRBV7-2 with TRBJ1-1, with D possibly TRBD1 on 6 matching bases. V gave up 2 bases and J gave up 4 bases, with 11 bases separating them. In germline, CDR1 is SGHTA, CDR2 FQGNSA. This CDR3 is 14 amino acids long. In DNA, the CDR3 is TGTGCCAGCAGCTTAAACAGGGCGGGCACTGAAGCTTTCTTT. This translates into CASSLNRAGTEAFF.

The rearrangement joins TRBV7-3 to TRBJ2-3; 9 positions match TRBD2. V shed 2 bases, J shed 5 bases, and the junction held 5 bases outside the gene matches. This CDR3 is 15 amino acids long. Germline V gene lookup returns CDR1 SGHTA and CDR2 FQGTGA. CDR3 region: CASSLGGGAGDTQYF. Written as DNA, the CDR3 is TGTGCCAGCAGCTTAGGCGGGGGGGCCGGAGATACGCAGTATTTT.

This clonotype was seen more than once but under ten times. The CDR3 loop reads CASSHADDYVGEKLFF. In DNA form, the CDR3 reads TGTGCCAGCTCACACGCTGACGACTACGTCGGTGAAAAACTGTTTTTT. The rearrangement joins TRBV18 to TRBJ1-4; no firm D call. The V end was cut by 4 bases, the J end by 7 bases, with 19 bases between. CDR3 size: 16 residues. The V gene's germline CDR1 is KGHSH and CDR2 LQKENI.

V is TRBV29-1 and J is TRBJ1-1, with D perhaps matching TRBD1 (6 bases). V was trimmed by 7 bases and J by 11 bases, leaving 17 bases between them. The CDR3 totals 11 residues. The germline V gene has CDR1 SQVTM and CDR2 ANQGSEA. CDR3 sequence: CSGWMGAWAFF. CDR3 coding DNA: TGCAGCGGTTGGATGGGGGCTTGGGCTTTCTTT.

This clonotype showed up just a few times. This chain uses TRBV2 with TRBJ1-2, with D possibly matching TRBD1 (6 bases). V was clipped by 1 base and J by 10 bases, with 7 bases between them. Germline CDR1 SNHLY, CDR2 FYNNEI. This CDR3 comprises 11 residues. CDR3 in DNA: TGTGCCAGCAGTGAAGGGACAGACTACACCTTC. Encoded protein: CASSEGTDYTF.

This clonotype was counted at least ten times. The chain links TRBV5-1 to TRBJ1-1; D not certain. The germline gives CDR1 SGHRS, CDR2 YFSETQ. CDR3 length equals 14 residues. V was trimmed by 0 bases and J by 4 bases, leaving 10 bases between them. CDR3 coding DNA: TGCGCCAGCAGCTTGGGCCCTACGAGCACTGAAGCTTTCTTT. It translates to CASSLGPTSTEAFF.

This clonotype was counted ten times or more. The rearrangement uses TRBV9 and TRBJ1-5, with a tentative D call TRBD1 (5 bases). The CDR3 sequence is 15 residues long. The V gene lost 4 bases and the J gene lost 6 bases, with 17 bases spanning the gap. Looked up from germline, CDR1 is SGDLS and CDR2 is YYNGEE. The CDR3 here is CASSPRMGDPQPQHF. The CDR3 bases are TGTGCCAGCAGCCCCAGGATGGGGGATCCTCAGCCCCAGCATTTT.

This clonotype was counted ten times or more. The chain uses TRBV7-2 and TRBJ2-5; no reliable D call. The germline V and J ends were trimmed by 7 bases and 5 bases, with 8 bases remaining between them. Germline V gives CDR1 SGHTA, CDR2 FQGNSA. The CDR3 runs to 11 residues. CDR3 protein: CASTSLETQYF. In DNA, the CDR3 is TGTGCCAGCACCTCCTTGGAGACCCAGTACTTC.

In its sample, this clonotype was seen many times. The chain recombines TRBV5-5 with TRBJ2-1; 16 nucleotides align to TRBD2. The CDR3 consists of 18 residues. CDR1 SGHKS and CDR2 YYEKEE come from the germline V gene (reference sequence). Unmatched junction bases numbered 10, after V lost 4 bases and J lost 6 bases. The CDR3 sequence is CASSEAGTSGRAGNEQFF. CDR3 DNA sequence: TGTGCCAGCAGCGAGGCCGGGACTAGCGGGAGGGCCGGCAATGAGCAGTTCTTC.

Regarding this clonotype: This may be a read error, as it is one base from a much larger clone. J is TRBJ2-7 and V is TRBV21-1. TRBV21-1 is an annotated pseudogene. CDR3 length: 16 residues. In DNA form, the CDR3 reads TGTGCCAGCTTACAATCCAAGACAACTAATACCTACAAGCAGTACTTC. It codes for CASLQSKTTNTYKQYF.

J is TRBJ2-1 and V is TRBV7-8; D is possibly TRBD2 (6 bases). From germline, CDR1 is SGHVS and CDR2 FQNEAQ. The V end lost 6 bases, the J end lost 5 bases, and 8 bases lay between the germline ends. The CDR3 is 12 residues long. CDR3 nucleotides: TGTGCCAGCAGGCGGACTAACAATGAGCAGTTCTTC. Translated: CASRRTNNEQFF. Using reference TRBV7-8 and TRBJ2-1 for the parts outside the CDR3, the full variable domain is GAGVSQSPRYKVAKRGQDVALRCDPISGHVSLFWYQQALGQGPEFLTYFQNEAQLDKSGLPSDRFFAERPEGSVSTLKIQRTQQEDSAVYLCASRRTNNEQFFGPGTRLTVL.

The table lists this clonotype with many counts. Germline and junction disagree at one end, which may indicate a read error. This chain connects TRBV15 to TRBJ2-3; TRBD2 matches at 7 bases. This CDR3 comprises 12 residues. CDR1 is LNHNV and CDR2 is YYDKDF in the germline V gene (reference sequence). The CDR3 DNA is TGTGCCACCGGCAGCGGGGACGATACGCAGTATTTT. The encoded protein is CATGSGDDTQYF.